This record covers a single TCR beta chain. Its target is unknown. The data originate from a study of Ad26.COV2.S vaccination and SARS-CoV-2 variants. Study-wide results and limits: Spike-specific TCR breadth was greater after Ad26.COV2.S than placebo.

This CDR3 region has 17 residues. J lost 2 bases, V lost 4 bases, and 11 bases had no gene match. Germline loops: CDR1 MGHRA, CDR2 YSYEKL. TCRdb's copy holds only in-frame clones and misses some; the assay was immunoSEQ multiplex PCR. The profile shows fewer than 500,000 clones, about 88% of them singletons. Treatment described: around 19 received Ad26.COV2.S at low or high dose, single or two shots; roughly five received placebo; per-sample allocation not given. It was on day 63 after the first vaccine or placebo injection that samples were taken. Boston supplied an adult donor aged 18-55 years. This chain links TRBV4-1 with TRBJ2-1; 7 bases agree with TRBD2. The clonotype originates from a person between 18 and 60 years old who received the Ad26.COV2.S COVID-19 vaccine or a placebo. Sequenced material: peripheral blood, taken in a trial of Ad26.COV2.S vaccine versus placebo. The CDR3 DNA follows: TGCGCCAGCAGCCTTGACCTGGCCAGCGGGGCCTACAATGAGCAGTTCTTC. As protein: CASSLDLASGAYNEQFF.